This T cell receptor (beta chain) was recorded in a study of early T cells in non-severe SARS-CoV-2 infection. Individual cDNA molecules were tagged with unique molecular identifiers, the study reported. Via MiXCR, TCRdb re-called the 5' RACE reads, giving one row per CDR3 protein. The repertoire includes about 60,000 distinct CDR3 sequences, 15% of them detected once, and over 8% sits in the top ten. This receptor was identified in an adult who was a healthcare worker with PCR-confirmed SARS-CoV-2 infection or an uninfected control (not recorded which). Material: whole blood, obtained at baseline.

The CDR3 sequence is CASSPFTQFPRAYEQYF. Written as DNA, the CDR3 is TGTGCCAGCAGCCCATTTACGCAGTTTCCCCGCGCATACGAGCAGTACTTC. The rearrangement links TRBV3-1 to TRBJ2-7; the D is unclear. V lost 4 bases, J lost 4 bases, and 23 bases lay in between. CDR1 is LGHDT and CDR2 is YNNKEL in the germline V gene (reference sequence). The CDR3 extends over 17 amino acids.